Below, one TCR beta chain is given with its context. The same CDR3 also results from other DNA sequences found in this sample. Trimming cost V 2 bases and J 3 bases; bases outside gene matches: 1. The CDR3 is 13 residues long. Germline CDR1 and CDR2: MNHEY and SMNVEV (reference sequence). Libraries were prepared by immunoSEQ multiplex PCR; TCRdb keeps only in-frame clonotypes and omits some of them. The sample contains hundreds of thousands of clones, roughly 85% of which appear only once. The data were taken from a study of Ad26.COV2.S vaccination and SARS-CoV-2 variants. Study as a whole: Enrolled in COV1001, the donor was in the Ad26.COV2.S trial arm, which received the vaccine. Once or twice, 56 days apart, Ad26.COV2.S was delivered intramuscularly.

Treatment in this sample: roughly 18 received Ad26.COV2.S at low or high dose, single or two shots; several received placebo; per-sample allocation not given. Sample collection was performed on day 63 after the first vaccine or placebo injection. A Boston adult aged 18-55 years was the donor. This TCR came from a person between 18 and 65 years old who received the Ad26.COV2.S COVID-19 vaccine or a placebo. The sample was peripheral blood, taken in a trial of Ad26.COV2.S vaccine versus placebo. The chain recombines TRBV27 with TRBJ2-7; 7 positions agree with TRBD1. The CDR3 DNA reads as TGTGCCAGCAGTTTAAACAGGGGCTACGAGCAGTACTTC. It codes for CASSLNRGYEQYF.